The 16 T cell receptor beta chains given below trace back to one sample, sequenced in a study of shared T cell receptors in the human thymus. Assay used: immunoSEQ multiplex PCR; TCRdb lists only in-frame clones, some missing. The sample yields 500,000 to 550,000 clones, 78% seen once. The same data also went into a second study, on human thymus T cells.

The sequencing input was thymocytes. These receptors all stem from a boy younger than two with a congenital heart defect.

There are a few counts of this clone. The DNA for the CDR3 is TGTGCCAGCAGCTTATATTCAACCACCCCGGGTACAGATACGCAGTATTTT. It translates to CASSLYSTTPGTDTQYF. The rearrangement joins TRBV11-3 to TRBJ2-3; D ambiguous. The CDR3 has 17 residues. The V end lost 2 bases, the J end lost 3 bases, and 18 bases lay between the germline ends. In germline, CDR1 is SGHNT, CDR2 YENEEA.

V and J are TRBV16 and TRBJ1-4; D is uncertain. Per the germline V gene, CDR1 is KGHSY and CDR2 is FQNENV. CDR3 size: 14 residues. The V end was cut by 2 bases, the J end by 10 bases, with 14 bases between. CDR3 in DNA: TGTGCCAGCAGCCAAGGGGAGGGAAGAAGAAAACTGTTTTTT. Translated, it gives CASSQGEGRRKLFF.

V is TRBV7-9 and J is TRBJ2-1, with D unclear. V was cut by 5 bases and J by 5 bases, with 13 bases left in between. The germline gives CDR1 SEHNR, CDR2 FQNEAQ (reference sequence). The CDR3 is made up of 14 amino acids. The CDR3 loop is CASSHPRMDNEQFF. The DNA for the CDR3 is TGTGCCAGCAGCCACCCCAGGATGGACAATGAGCAGTTCTTC. Based on the CDR3 plus reference TRBV7-9 and TRBJ2-1, the full variable domain is DTGVSQNPRHKITKRGQNVTFRCDPISEHNRLYWYRQTLGQGPEFLTYFQNEAQLEKSRLLSDRFSAERPKGSFSTLEIQRTEQGDSAMYLCASSHPRMDNEQFFGPGTRLTVL.

The chain recombines TRBV11-3 with TRBJ1-1; D is undetermined. Per the germline V gene, CDR1 is SGHNT and CDR2 is YENEEA. This CDR3 region has 12 residues. V lost 1 base and J 5 bases, leaving 5 bases between the germline ends. In DNA, the CDR3 is TGTGCCAGCAGCTTAGGGAGGACTGAAGCTTTCTTT. Encoded protein: CASSLGRTEAFF.

This clone was observed a few times. The chain combines TRBV5-1 with TRBJ2-1; D gene unclear. Germline CDR1 is SGHRS and CDR2 is YFSETQ. CDR3 size: 15 residues. Trimming removed 4 bases at V and 7 bases at J, with 18 bases between. The CDR3 coding sequence is TGCGCCAGCAGCATGGCCGGTGGTTTGAGGAATGAGCAGTTCTTC. This encodes CASSMAGGLRNEQFF. Full variable domain (missing parts from reference TRBV5-1 and TRBJ2-1): KAGVTQTPRYLIKTRGQQVTLSCSPISGHRSVSWYQQTPGQGLQFLFEYFSETQRNKGNFPGRFSGRQFSNSRSEMNVSTLELGDSALYLCASSMAGGLRNEQFFGPGTRLTVL.

The chain uses TRBV29-1 and TRBJ1-1; 8 bases fit TRBD1. CDR1 is SQVTM, CDR2 ANQGSEA, per germline. The CDR3 consists of 16 residues. Losses at the gene ends were 3 bases for V and 3 bases for J; bases not matched to a gene: 12. This CDR3 reads CSVEEGGRGPHTEAFF. CDR3 coding DNA: TGCAGCGTTGAGGAGGGGGGCAGGGGGCCGCACACTGAAGCTTTCTTT.

The rearrangement joins TRBV11-3 to TRBJ2-7; TRBD2 agrees at 11 bases. Unmatched junction bases numbered 5, after V lost 6 bases and J lost 1 base. This CDR3 comprises 15 residues. Germline CDR1 reads SGHNT; CDR2 reads YENEEA. The CDR3 DNA sequence: TGTGCCAGCAGTCCCGGGACTAGCGGTTCCTACGAGCAGTACTTC. Translated: CASSPGTSGSYEQYF.

The gene calls are TRBV7-2 and TRBJ2-3; D is ambiguous. This CDR3 contains 12 residues. V lost 4 bases to trimming and J lost 6 bases, with 8 bases between them. The germline gives CDR1 SGHTA, CDR2 FQGNSA. This chain's CDR3 is CASSSPFDTQYF. The CDR3 nucleotides read TGTGCCAGCAGCTCCCCTTTTGATACGCAGTATTTT.

This clone was detected a few times. This rearrangement joins TRBV7-8 to TRBJ2-7, with 14 positions matching TRBD2. V was clipped by 5 bases and J by 3 bases; unmatched bases: 6. The CDR3 has 16 amino acids. CDR1 SGHVS and CDR2 FQNEAQ come from the germline V gene. Written as DNA, the CDR3 is TGTGCCAGCAGCCCGCGGACTAGCGGGAGGATCTACGAGCAGTACTTC. Its protein is CASSPRTSGRIYEQYF.

The chain is built from TRBV9 and TRBJ1-1; TRBD1 aligns across 9 bases. This CDR3 is 17 amino acids long. The ends lost 0 bases at V and 5 bases at J; junction bases unmatched: 11. Germline V gene sequence: CDR1 SGDLS, CDR2 YYNGEE. The CDR3 sequence is CASSVEGQGEFWTEAFF. CDR3 sequence (DNA): TGTGCCAGCAGCGTAGAGGGACAGGGCGAATTTTGGACTGAAGCTTTCTTT.

The chain couples TRBV7-9 to TRBJ2-2; 15 bases line up with TRBD2. Germline-derived CDR1 and CDR2 are SEHNR and FQNEAQ (reference sequence). This CDR3 has 19 amino acids. Losses at the gene ends were 2 bases for V and 0 bases for J; bases not matched to a gene: 4. The CDR3 reads CASSLRTSGRVANTGELFF. CDR3 DNA sequence: TGTGCCAGCAGCTTACGGACTAGCGGGAGGGTCGCGAACACCGGGGAGCTGTTTTTT.

The sample holds one count of this clone. J is TRBJ1-1 and V is TRBV4-3, with a weak D call TRBD1 (5 bases). The CDR3 runs 13 residues. Germline V gene data show CDR1 as LGHNA and CDR2 as YSLEER. V was shortened by 3 bases and J by 3 bases, with 8 bases between the two germline ends. CDR3 sequence: CASSHRGDTEAFF. The CDR3 DNA reads TGCGCCAGCAGCCATCGGGGGGACACTGAAGCTTTCTTT.

This clone was counted a few times. The V call is TRBV4-3, the J call TRBJ2-1; 9 bases match TRBD2. V dropped 1 base and J dropped 7; count of bases not matched to a gene: 11. CDR3 length equals 17 residues. Germline V gene lookup returns CDR1 LGHNA and CDR2 YSLEER. The CDR3 nucleotides are TGCGCCAGCAGCCAAGTCTGGCGGGAGGGCCATCTGAATGAGCAGTTCTTC. As protein: CASSQVWREGHLNEQFF.

The rearrangement uses TRBV25-1 and TRBJ1-2, with TRBD1 identical over 9 bases. V shed 3 bases and J 5 bases; nucleotides not matched to a gene: 7. This CDR3 spans 15 amino acids. CDR1 is MGHDK, CDR2 SYGVNS, per germline. CDR3 amino acids: CASSDYPGQGYGYTF. DNA of the CDR3: TGTGCCAGCAGTGATTATCCGGGACAGGGTTATGGCTACACCTTC.

This rearrangement joins TRBV30 to TRBJ2-7; 9 positions agree with TRBD2. J lost 5 bases, V lost 1 base, and 12 bases had no gene match. The germline V gene has CDR1 GTSNPN and CDR2 SVGIG (reference sequence). The CDR3 totals 16 residues. The CDR3 spells CAWSAIGGRAIDEQYF. The CDR3, as DNA: TGTGCCTGGAGTGCCATAGGCGGGAGGGCCATAGACGAGCAGTACTTC.

CDR3 amino acids: CASSLPDRVWGYTF. Written as DNA, the CDR3 is TGTGCCAGCAGCTTGCCCGACAGGGTATGGGGCTACACCTTC. The rearrangement joins TRBV5-6 to TRBJ1-2, with 7 nucleotides matching TRBD1. Germline CDR1 and CDR2: SGHDT and YYEEEE. The V and J ends lost 1 base and 8 bases, in that order; junction bases with no gene match: 8. This CDR3 is built from 14 residues.